One and the same sample provided the 24 T cell receptor beta chains below, sequenced in a study of T-cell memory formation after mild COVID-19. TCRdb reprocessed the 5' RACE reads via MiXCR and lists one record per CDR3 protein. The data show roughly 400,000 distinct CDR3 sequences, over 15% seen once. The sequenced material came from PBMCs or a T cell subset sorted from them (not recorded which). These receptors were obtained from a man aged 18 to 35 who had mild COVID-19 (a few samples of this study predate the infection). Cell type and time point are not known.

This clonotype was recorded a few times. A junction end diverges from the germline sequence, so it may reflect a read error. The chain employs TRBV7-9 and TRBJ2-1; maybe TRBD1 (5 bases). This CDR3 spans 12 amino acids. Germline values: CDR1 SEHNR, CDR2 FQNEAQ (reference sequence). The CDR3, as DNA: TGTGCCAGCAGCTTAGAAGCCAGGGCCTGGTCCTTC. Amino acids: CASSLEARAWSF. Looking up the rest from reference TRBV7-9 and TRBJ2-1 gives the full variable domain: DTGVSQNPRHKITKRGQNVTFRCDPISEHNRLYWYRQTLGQGPEFLTYFQNEAQLEKSRLLSDRFSAERPKGSFSTLEIQRTEQGDSAMYLCASSLEARAWSFGPGTRLTVL.

This clonotype was observed at least ten times. V is TRBV15 and J is TRBJ2-5; 9 positions agree with TRBD1. The junction had 11 bases not matched to a gene; V was cut back by 0 bases and J by 9 bases. Germline-derived CDR1 and CDR2 are LNHNV and YYDKDF (reference sequence). The CDR3 is made up of 16 amino acids. The CDR3 is CATSRDKGTGFFSQYF. The CDR3 coding sequence is TGTGCCACCAGCAGAGATAAAGGGACAGGGTTTTTTTCCCAGTACTTC.

This clonotype was detected only a few times. V is TRBV7-2 and J is TRBJ1-6, with D unresolved. This CDR3 is 15 amino acids long. Germline assignment: CDR1 SGHTA and CDR2 FQGNSA. The V end lost 3 bases, the J end lost 6 bases, and 12 bases lay between the germline ends. CDR3 DNA: TGTGCCAGCAGCTTTTTTAGGGTGCTTAATTCACCCCTCCACTTT. Encoded protein: CASSFFRVLNSPLHF.

This clonotype was counted a few times. The genes are TRBV12-3 or TRBV12-4 and TRBJ2-1, with 7 bases aligning to TRBD1. The CDR3 covers 14 residues. V trimming: 5 bases; J trimming: 7 bases; junction bases outside the gene matches: 8. CDR3 DNA sequence: TGTGCCAGCAGTAGAGGGGGCCCGCGGAATGAGCAGTTCTTC. Its protein product is CASSRGGPRNEQFF.

This clonotype appeared a few times. The V and J genes are TRBV14 and TRBJ2-4; the D call may be TRBD1 or TRBD2 (5 bases each). V lost 0 bases and J lost 8, with 17 bases in between. This CDR3 has 16 residues. Per germline, CDR1 SGHDN and CDR2 FVKESK. The CDR3 DNA is TGTGCCAGCAGCCAAGATACCGGGGCGCGAAGGGACATTCAGTACTTC. Translating gives CASSQDTGARRDIQYF.

Ten or more counts support this clonotype. This chain connects TRBV10-2 to TRBJ2-3, with D perhaps assigned TRBD1 or TRBD2 (6 bases each). Per germline, CDR1 WSHSY and CDR2 SAAADI. The CDR3 consists of 14 residues. Deletions cut 3 bases from V and 2 bases from J, with 9 bases between. The CDR3 sequence: CASSDWGATDTQYF. CDR3 DNA sequence: TGCGCCAGCAGTGATTGGGGGGCCACAGATACGCAGTATTTT.

The chain carries TRBV29-1 and TRBJ1-1; possible D gene TRBD1, 5 bases. CDR1 is SQVTM and CDR2 is ANQGSEA in the germline V gene. The CDR3 runs 13 residues. The V and J ends lost 4 bases and 7 bases respectively, with 16 bases between them. In DNA, the CDR3 is TGCAGCGTTGGGTGGGGGGGAGTCAGTGAAGCTTTCTTT. Residues: CSVGWGGVSEAFF.

This clonotype rates as medium-sized. The CDR3 nucleotides are TGTGCCAGCAGCGTAGGGACGGGCACTGAAGCTTTCTTT. It encodes CASSVGTGTEAFF. The chain recombines TRBV9 with TRBJ1-1; no definite D call. V lost 0 bases and J lost 4, with 7 bases in between. The CDR3 contains 13 residues. The germline V gene has CDR1 SGDLS and CDR2 YYNGEE.

This clonotype has ten or more counts. This chain connects TRBV11-2 to TRBJ2-3; a weak D match, TRBD2 (5 bases). Germline lookup yields CDR1 SGHAT and CDR2 FQNNGV. The CDR3 contains 12 residues. V was trimmed by 5 bases and J by 4 bases, leaving 7 bases between them. The CDR3: CASSGGSDTQYF. The CDR3 DNA sequence: TGTGCCAGCAGCGGCGGGTCAGATACGCAGTATTTT.

This clonotype was detected a few times. V usage is TRBV4-1 and J usage is TRBJ2-7; D is possibly TRBD1 (6 bases). V lost 0 bases, J lost 3 bases, and 9 bases lay in between. This CDR3 has 14 residues. CDR1 is MGHRA, CDR2 YSYEKL, per germline. CDR3 protein: CASSQDLGHYEQYV. CDR3 nucleotide sequence: TGCGCCAGCAGCCAAGATTTGGGACACTACGAGCAGTACGTC.

This clonotype was detected only a few times. The chain has TRBV5-1 and TRBJ2-1; D is unclear. The CDR3 has 15 residues. Trimming stripped 2 bases from V and 9 bases from J, with 18 bases between. Germline V gene sequence: CDR1 SGHRS, CDR2 YFSETQ. CDR3 bases: TGCGCCAGCAGCTTAGGAGACGGCTTTCTCGGTGAGCAGTTCTTC. This gives the protein CASSLGDGFLGEQFF. The full variable domain, in which reference TRBV5-1 and TRBJ2-1 provide the parts outside the CDR3, is KAGVTQTPRYLIKTRGQQVTLSCSPISGHRSVSWYQQTPGQGLQFLFEYFSETQRNKGNFPGRFSGRQFSNSRSEMNVSTLELGDSALYLCASSLGDGFLGEQFFGPGTRLTVL.

This clonotype was recorded many times. The rearrangement joins TRBV5-1 to TRBJ2-1, with D possibly TRBD1 on 5 matching bases. The CDR3 loop spans 12 amino acids. The germline gives CDR1 SGHRS, CDR2 YFSETQ. Trimming removed 4 bases at V and 15 bases at J, with 17 bases between. As DNA, the CDR3 is TGCGCCAGCAGCGCAACCAGGGTTAGCCTGTTCTTC. Residues: CASSATRVSLFF.

This clonotype was recorded many times. CDR3 bases: TGTGCCAGCAGTCCCTTGGACAGGGCGAACACCGGGGAGCTGTTTTTT. Translating it yields CASSPLDRANTGELFF. The V and J genes are TRBV6-6 and TRBJ2-2, with TRBD1 matching 8 bases. With V trimmed by 5 bases and J by 0 bases, 5 bases remained unmatched. Germline values: CDR1 MNHNY, CDR2 SVGAGI (reference sequence). The length of the CDR3 is 16 residues.

The sample holds a few counts of this clonotype. This sequence joins TRBV20-1 and TRBJ2-3; D is unclear. Per germline, CDR1 DFQATT and CDR2 SNEGSKA (reference sequence). The CDR3 spans 14 residues. Trimming took 1 base from V and 6 from J, leaving 14 bases between them. The CDR3 spells CSARAWYDMDTQYF. The CDR3, as DNA: TGCAGTGCTAGAGCCTGGTACGACATGGATACGCAGTATTTT.

Concerning this clonotype: The junction shows a germline mismatch at one end, possibly a read error. J is TRBJ2-2 and V is TRBV7-7; possible D gene TRBD2, 6 bases. The CDR3 consists of 17 residues. CDR1 is SSHAT, CDR2 FNYEAQ, per germline (reference sequence). Here the CDR3 DNA reads TGTGCTAGCAGCTTTGCCCCTGCGGGGATGAACACCGGGGAGCTGTTTTTT. As protein: CASSFAPAGMNTGELFF.

CDR3 sequence reads: CASSQFQRPGPNTIYF. The CDR3 DNA follows: TGTGCCAGCAGCCAGTTCCAGCGTCCTGGGCCAAACACCATATATTTT. The chain couples TRBV3-1 to TRBJ1-3; D is uncertain. Germline V gene lookup returns CDR1 LGHDT and CDR2 YNNKEL (reference sequence). The CDR3 has 16 residues. V was clipped by 3 bases and J by 6 bases, with 18 bases between them. The variable domain in full, with the rest retrieved from reference TRBV3-1 and TRBJ1-3, is DTAVSQTPKYLVTQMGNDKSIKCEQNLGHDTMYWYKQDSKKFLKIMFSYNNKELIINETVPNRFSPKSPDKAHLNLHINSLELGDSAVYFCASSQFQRPGPNTIYFGEGSWLTVV.

The sample holds a few counts of this clonotype. The chain is built from TRBV7-6 and TRBJ1-5; D is undetermined. The V end was cut by 5 bases, the J end by 6 bases, with 14 bases between. This CDR3 comprises 14 residues. Germline V lookup: CDR1 SGHVS, CDR2 FNYEAQ. The CDR3 DNA reads as TGTGCCAGCAGCCGAGACACCTCGGGTCAGCCCCAGCATTTT. It codes for CASSRDTSGQPQHF.

CDR3 coding DNA: TGTGCCAGCAGCTTAGCCATCCAGGCGGGGGAGGGTGAAGCTTTCTTT. It yields the protein CASSLAIQAGEGEAFF. This chain joins TRBV11-2 and TRBJ1-1; D may be TRBD1 (5 bases). From germline, CDR1 is SGHAT and CDR2 FQNNGV. The length of the CDR3 is 16 residues. The V end lost 1 base, the J end lost 7 bases, and 19 bases lay between the germline ends.

The chain joins TRBV5-1 to TRBJ1-6; 7 bases fit TRBD1. V lost 3 bases, J lost 4 bases, and 7 bases stayed unmatched. Per germline, CDR1 SGHRS and CDR2 YFSETQ. CDR3 length: 16 residues. The CDR3 DNA reads as TGCGCCAGCAGCTCTGTAGGGGGCGCGTATAATTCACCCCTCCACTTT. Its protein product is CASSSVGGAYNSPLHF.

This chain connects TRBV7-8 to TRBJ2-4; D might be TRBD1 (6 bases). This CDR3 has 16 amino acids. Per the germline V gene, CDR1 is SGHVS and CDR2 is FQNEAQ. V lost 5 bases and J 0 bases, leaving 14 bases between the germline ends. In DNA, the CDR3 is TGTGCCAGCAGCCGGTACAGGGATATAGCCAAAAACATTCAGTACTTC. Translated: CASSRYRDIAKNIQYF. Supplemented by reference TRBV7-8 and TRBJ2-4, the full variable domain reads GAGVSQSPRYKVAKRGQDVALRCDPISGHVSLFWYQQALGQGPEFLTYFQNEAQLDKSGLPSDRFFAERPEGSVSTLKIQRTQQEDSAVYLCASSRYRDIAKNIQYFGAGTRLSVL.

A few counts support this clonotype. The rearrangement uses TRBV5-1 and TRBJ2-5; the match to TRBD1 covers 8 bases. The CDR3 extends over 15 amino acids. The ends lost 4 bases at V and 3 bases at J; junction bases unmatched: 8. The germline gives CDR1 SGHRS, CDR2 YFSETQ. CDR3 DNA: TGCGCCAGCAGCGGAGGGACAGGCCCCGAAGAGACCCAGTACTTC. This translates into CASSGGTGPEETQYF.

The chain recombines TRBV4-1 with TRBJ1-4, with D perhaps TRBD1 (5 bases). The CDR3 is 16 amino acids. V was trimmed by 1 base and J by 3 bases, leaving 12 bases between them. Looked up from germline, CDR1 is MGHRA and CDR2 is YSYEKL. CDR3 protein: CASSQGSGGANEKLFF. CDR3 in DNA: TGCGCCAGCAGCCAAGGGTCTGGGGGGGCTAATGAAAAACTGTTTTTT.

This clonotype showed up just a few times. CDR3 nucleotide sequence: TGTGCCAGCACAAGACAGTCGAATTCACCCCTCCACTTT. Its protein is CASTRQSNSPLHF. The chain recombines TRBV2 with TRBJ1-6; TRBD1 is a possible D gene (5 bases). V gave up 7 bases and J gave up 7 bases, with 11 bases separating them. The germline V gene has CDR1 SNHLY and CDR2 FYNNEI. This CDR3 spans 13 amino acids.

This clonotype was seen more than once but under ten times. V usage is TRBV11-2 and J usage is TRBJ1-2, with D perhaps matching TRBD1 (5 bases). The CDR3 loop spans 15 amino acids. With 7 bases removed from V and 0 bases from J, the gap between germline ends came to 15 bases. Germline CDR1 SGHAT, CDR2 FQNNGV. CDR3 residues: CASTRLGGANYGYTF. CDR3 coding DNA: TGTGCCAGCACCCGACTTGGGGGTGCTAACTATGGCTACACCTTC.